This T cell receptor beta chain was sequenced during a study of cytomegalovirus exposure and HLA in healthy donors. Researchers ran the PCR with 60 Vbeta and 13 Jbeta primers. Only in-frame clones appear in the TCRdb table, and some are missing; sequencing was by immunoSEQ multiplex PCR. The sample lists about 170,000 clones, 82% seen once, with 0.9% to 1% in the top ten. The CDR3 runs to 17 residues. From germline, CDR1 is WNHNN and CDR2 SYGVQD (reference sequence). V dropped 3 bases and J dropped 0 bases, with 16 bases sitting between them. This sequence was found in a girl aged 2 to 9 in good health and CMV-seropositive. Sequencing used PBMCs. J is TRBJ2-3 and V is TRBV10-1; tentative D call: TRBD2 (6 bases). CDR3 sequence reads: CASSDSGLAPSTDTQYF. Written as DNA, the CDR3 is TGCGCCAGCAGTGATTCGGGGCTAGCGCCTAGCACAGATACGCAGTATTTT.